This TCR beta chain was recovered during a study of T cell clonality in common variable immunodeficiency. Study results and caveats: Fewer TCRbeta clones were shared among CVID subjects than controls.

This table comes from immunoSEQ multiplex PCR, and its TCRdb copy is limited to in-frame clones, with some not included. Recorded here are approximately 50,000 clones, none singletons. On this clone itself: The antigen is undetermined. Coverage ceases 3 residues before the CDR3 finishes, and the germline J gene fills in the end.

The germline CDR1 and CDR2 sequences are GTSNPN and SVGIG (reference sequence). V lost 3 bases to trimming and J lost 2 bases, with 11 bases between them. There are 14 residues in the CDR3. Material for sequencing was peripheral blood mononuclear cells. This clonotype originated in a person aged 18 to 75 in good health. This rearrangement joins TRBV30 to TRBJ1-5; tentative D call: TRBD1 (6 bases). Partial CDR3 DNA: TGTGCCTGGAGCACAGGGAATCGCAATCAGCCC. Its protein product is CAWSTGNRNQP. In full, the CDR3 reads CAWSTGNRNQPQHF.